This paragraph reports one TCR beta chain. Antigen unknown. Germline CDR1 is SEHNR and CDR2 is FQNEAQ (reference sequence). This CDR3 has 16 amino acids. V was clipped by 3 bases and J by 3 bases, with 17 bases between them. This sample is drawn from a study of T-cell memory formation after mild COVID-19. General study results and limits: The appearance of some responding clones in pre-infection memory suggested that cross-reactive memory joined.

TCRdb independently ran MiXCR on the 5' RACE reads; one entry per CDR3 protein. The data contain some 100,000 distinct CDR3 sequences, approximately 10% of them singletons. This chain joins TRBV7-9 and TRBJ2-5, with D possibly being TRBD1 (6 bases). The sequenced sample consisted of PBMCs or a T cell subset sorted from them (not recorded which). This TCR derives from a man aged 18 to 29 who had mild COVID-19 (a few samples of this study predate the infection). Cell type and time point are not known. The CDR3 DNA is TGTGCCAGCAGCTTCCCGACAGGAAGGGTTGAAGAGACCCAGTACTTC. It encodes CASSFPTGRVEETQYF.